This record covers a single T cell receptor (beta chain). What it binds is unknown. PCR employed 60 Vbeta and 13 Jbeta primers. Measured with immunoSEQ multiplex PCR; TCRdb has only the in-frame clones, and not every one. The sample yields 170,000 or so clones, approximately 84% seen once. This record comes from a study of cytomegalovirus exposure and HLA in healthy donors. Study-level findings and limits: Accurate HLA-A and HLA-B prediction from TCR beta sequences was reported for most subjects.

Sample: PBMCs. The sequence derives from a girl between 5 and 17 years old in good health and CMV-seropositive.

CDR3 loop: CASSRDRGDTEAFF. The CDR3 coding sequence is TGTGCCAGCAGCAGAGACAGGGGGGATACTGAAGCTTTCTTT. The V call is TRBV7-6, the J call TRBJ1-1; 9 bases are a match to TRBD1. Germline CDR1 SGHVS, CDR2 FNYEAQ. J gave up 5 bases and V 5 bases, and 6 bases lay outside the gene matches. The CDR3 runs 14 residues.